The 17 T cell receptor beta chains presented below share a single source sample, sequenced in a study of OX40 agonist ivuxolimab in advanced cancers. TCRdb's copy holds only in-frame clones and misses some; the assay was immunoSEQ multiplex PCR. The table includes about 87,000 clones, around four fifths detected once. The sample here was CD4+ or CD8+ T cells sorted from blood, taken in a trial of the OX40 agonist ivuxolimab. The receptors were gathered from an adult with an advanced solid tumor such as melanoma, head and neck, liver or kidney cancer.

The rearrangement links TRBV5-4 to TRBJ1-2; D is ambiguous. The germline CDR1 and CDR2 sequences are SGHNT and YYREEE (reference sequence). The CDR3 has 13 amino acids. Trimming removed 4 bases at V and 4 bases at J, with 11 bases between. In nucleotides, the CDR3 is TGTGCCAGCAGCCCAGACGGATCCTATGGCTACACCTTC. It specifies CASSPDGSYGYTF.

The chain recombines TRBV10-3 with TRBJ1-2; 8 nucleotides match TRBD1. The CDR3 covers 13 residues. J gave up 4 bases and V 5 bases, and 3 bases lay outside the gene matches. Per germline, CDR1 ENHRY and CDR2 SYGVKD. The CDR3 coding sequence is TGTGCCATCAGTCCAGGGGGCACCTATGGCTACACCTTC. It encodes CAISPGGTYGYTF.

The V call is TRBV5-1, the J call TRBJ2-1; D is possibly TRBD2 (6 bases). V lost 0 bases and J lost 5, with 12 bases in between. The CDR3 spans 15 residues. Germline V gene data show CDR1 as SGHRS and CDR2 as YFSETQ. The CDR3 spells CASSLAPGDHNEQFF. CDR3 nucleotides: TGCGCCAGCAGCTTGGCCCCGGGGGATCACAATGAGCAGTTCTTC.

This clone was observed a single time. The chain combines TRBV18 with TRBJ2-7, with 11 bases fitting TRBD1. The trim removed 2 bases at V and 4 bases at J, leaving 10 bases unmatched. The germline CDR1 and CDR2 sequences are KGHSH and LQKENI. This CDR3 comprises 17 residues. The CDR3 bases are TGTGCCAGCTCACCAGGACCCCCGGGACAGGGGGGATACGAGCAGTACTTC. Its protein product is CASSPGPPGQGGYEQYF.

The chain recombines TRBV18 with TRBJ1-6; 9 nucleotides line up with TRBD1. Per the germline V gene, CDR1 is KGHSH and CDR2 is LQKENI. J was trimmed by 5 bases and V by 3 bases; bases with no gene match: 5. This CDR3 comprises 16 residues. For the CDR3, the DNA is TGTGCCAGCTCACCCACGGGACAGGGCCATAATTCACCCCTCCACTTT. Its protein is CASSPTGQGHNSPLHF.

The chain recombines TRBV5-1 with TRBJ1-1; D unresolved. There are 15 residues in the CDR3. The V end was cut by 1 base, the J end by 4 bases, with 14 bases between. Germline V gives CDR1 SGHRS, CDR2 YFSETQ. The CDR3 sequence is CASSLSSVLGTEAFF. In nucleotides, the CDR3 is TGCGCCAGCAGCTTGTCCTCAGTCCTAGGCACTGAAGCTTTCTTT. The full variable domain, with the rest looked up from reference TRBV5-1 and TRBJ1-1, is KAGVTQTPRYLIKTRGQQVTLSCSPISGHRSVSWYQQTPGQGLQFLFEYFSETQRNKGNFPGRFSGRQFSNSRSEMNVSTLELGDSALYLCASSLSSVLGTEAFFGQGTRLTVV.

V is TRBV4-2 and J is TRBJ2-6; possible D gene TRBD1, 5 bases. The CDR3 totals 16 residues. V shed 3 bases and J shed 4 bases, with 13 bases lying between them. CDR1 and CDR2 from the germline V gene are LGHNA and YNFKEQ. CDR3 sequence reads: CASSHPTGSGANVLTF. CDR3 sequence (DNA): TGTGCCAGCAGCCATCCAACAGGTTCCGGGGCCAACGTCCTGACTTTC.

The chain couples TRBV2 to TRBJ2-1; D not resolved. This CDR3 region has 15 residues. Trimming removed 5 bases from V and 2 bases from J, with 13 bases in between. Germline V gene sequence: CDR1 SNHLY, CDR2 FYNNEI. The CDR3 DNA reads TGTGCCAGCAGTCCGCGACTGGTCCCCTACAATGAGCAGTTCTTC. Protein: CASSPRLVPYNEQFF.

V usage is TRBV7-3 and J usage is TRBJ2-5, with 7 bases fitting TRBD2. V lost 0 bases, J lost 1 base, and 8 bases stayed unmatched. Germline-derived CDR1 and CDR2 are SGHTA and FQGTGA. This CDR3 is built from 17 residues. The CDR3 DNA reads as TGTGCCAGCAGCTTAACGGGCGGGGGACCCGCCCAAGAGACCCAGTACTTC. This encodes CASSLTGGGPAQETQYF.

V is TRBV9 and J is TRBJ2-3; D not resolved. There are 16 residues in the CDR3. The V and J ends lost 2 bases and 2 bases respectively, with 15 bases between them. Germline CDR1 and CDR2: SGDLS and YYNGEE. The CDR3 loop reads CASSVDFGRTTDTQYF. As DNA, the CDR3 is TGTGCCAGCAGCGTCGACTTCGGACGGACCACAGATACGCAGTATTTT.

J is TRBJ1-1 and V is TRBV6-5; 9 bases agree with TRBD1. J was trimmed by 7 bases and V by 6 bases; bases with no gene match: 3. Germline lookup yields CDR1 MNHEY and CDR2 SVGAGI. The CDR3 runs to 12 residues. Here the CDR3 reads CASRQGAYEAFF. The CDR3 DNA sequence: TGTGCCAGCAGACAGGGGGCCTATGAAGCTTTCTTT.

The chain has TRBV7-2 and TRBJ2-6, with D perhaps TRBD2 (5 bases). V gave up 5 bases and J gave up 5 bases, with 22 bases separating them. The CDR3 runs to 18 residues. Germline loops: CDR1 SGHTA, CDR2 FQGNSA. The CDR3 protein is CASSIVGRRQSRANVLTF. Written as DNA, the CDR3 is TGTGCCAGCAGCATAGTTGGGAGACGACAAAGTCGGGCCAACGTCCTGACTTTC.

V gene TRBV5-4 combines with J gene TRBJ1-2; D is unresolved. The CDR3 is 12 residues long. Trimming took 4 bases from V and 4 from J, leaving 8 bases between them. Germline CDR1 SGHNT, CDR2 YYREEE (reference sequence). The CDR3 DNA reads TGTGCCAGCAGCGAGGGAACCTATGGCTACACCTTC. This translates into CASSEGTYGYTF. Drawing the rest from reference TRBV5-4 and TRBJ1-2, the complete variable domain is ETGVTQSPTHLIKTRGQQVTLRCSSQSGHNTVSWYQQALGQGPQFIFQYYREEENGRGNFPPRFSGLQFPNYSSELNVNALELDDSALYLCASSEGTYGYTFGSGTRLTVV.

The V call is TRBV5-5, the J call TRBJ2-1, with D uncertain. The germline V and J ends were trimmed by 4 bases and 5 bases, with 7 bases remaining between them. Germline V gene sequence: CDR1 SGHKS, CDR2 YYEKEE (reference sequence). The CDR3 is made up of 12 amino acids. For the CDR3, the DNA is TGTGCCAGCAGCCCCCCGCACAATGAGCAGTTCTTC. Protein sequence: CASSPPHNEQFF.

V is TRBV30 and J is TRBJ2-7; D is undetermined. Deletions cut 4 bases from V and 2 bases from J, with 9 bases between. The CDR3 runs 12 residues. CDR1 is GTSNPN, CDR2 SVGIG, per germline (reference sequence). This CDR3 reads CAWTTETYEQYF. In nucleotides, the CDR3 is TGTGCCTGGACGACCGAAACCTACGAGCAGTACTTC. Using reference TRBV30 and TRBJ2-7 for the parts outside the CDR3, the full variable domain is SQTIHQWPATLVQPVGSPLSLECTVEGTSNPNLYWYRQAAGRGLQLLFYSVGIGQISSEVPQNLSASRPQDRQFILSSKKLLLSDSGFYLCAWTTETYEQYFGPGTRLTVT.

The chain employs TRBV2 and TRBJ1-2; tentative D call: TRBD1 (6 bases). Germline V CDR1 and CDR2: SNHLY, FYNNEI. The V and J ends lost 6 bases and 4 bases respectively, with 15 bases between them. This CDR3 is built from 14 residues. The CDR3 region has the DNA TGTGCCAGCAGCCCCGGTATAGGGGGCTATGGCTACACCTTC. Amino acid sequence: CASSPGIGGYGYTF. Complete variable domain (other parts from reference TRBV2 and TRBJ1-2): EPEVTQTPSHQVTQMGQEVILRCVPISNHLYFYWYRQILGQKVEFLVSFYNNEISEKSEIFDDQFSVERPDGSNFTLKIRSTKLEDSAMYFCASSPGIGGYGYTFGSGTRLTVV.

The DNA for the CDR3 is TGTGCCTGGAGTTTAGGCTCGGATGAAAAACTGTTTTTT. Residues: CAWSLGSDEKLFF. V and J are TRBV30 and TRBJ1-4; D is unresolved. In germline, CDR1 is GTSNPN, CDR2 SVGIG (reference sequence). Deletions cut 2 bases from V and 6 bases from J, with 10 bases between. The CDR3 totals 13 residues.